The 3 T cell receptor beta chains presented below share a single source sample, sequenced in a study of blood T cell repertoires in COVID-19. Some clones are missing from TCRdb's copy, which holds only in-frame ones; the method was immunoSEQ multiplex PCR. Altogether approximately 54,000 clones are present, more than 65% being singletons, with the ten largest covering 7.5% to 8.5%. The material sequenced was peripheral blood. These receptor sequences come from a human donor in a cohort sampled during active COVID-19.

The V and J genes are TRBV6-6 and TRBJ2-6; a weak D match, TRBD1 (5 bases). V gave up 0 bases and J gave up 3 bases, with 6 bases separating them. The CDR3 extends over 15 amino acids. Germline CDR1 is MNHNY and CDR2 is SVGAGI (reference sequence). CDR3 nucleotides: TGTGCCAGCAGTTACTCAGGGGATGGGGCCAACGTCCTGACTTTC. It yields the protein CASSYSGDGANVLTF.

Here the CDR3 DNA reads TGTGCCTGGGGACAGGGGATGAATTCACCCCTCCACTTT. Translated, it gives CAWGQGMNSPLHF. This chain links TRBV30 with TRBJ1-6; 9 nucleotides match TRBD1. Germline V lookup: CDR1 GTSNPN, CDR2 SVGIG (reference sequence). CDR3 length equals 13 residues. J was trimmed by 7 bases and V by 5 bases; bases with no gene match: 3.

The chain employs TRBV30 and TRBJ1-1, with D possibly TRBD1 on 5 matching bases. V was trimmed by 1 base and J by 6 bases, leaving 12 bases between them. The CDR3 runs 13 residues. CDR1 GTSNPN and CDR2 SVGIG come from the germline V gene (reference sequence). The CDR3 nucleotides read TGTGCCTGGAGTGGGGGCACCCACGCTGAAGCTTTCTTT. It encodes CAWSGGTHAEAFF.